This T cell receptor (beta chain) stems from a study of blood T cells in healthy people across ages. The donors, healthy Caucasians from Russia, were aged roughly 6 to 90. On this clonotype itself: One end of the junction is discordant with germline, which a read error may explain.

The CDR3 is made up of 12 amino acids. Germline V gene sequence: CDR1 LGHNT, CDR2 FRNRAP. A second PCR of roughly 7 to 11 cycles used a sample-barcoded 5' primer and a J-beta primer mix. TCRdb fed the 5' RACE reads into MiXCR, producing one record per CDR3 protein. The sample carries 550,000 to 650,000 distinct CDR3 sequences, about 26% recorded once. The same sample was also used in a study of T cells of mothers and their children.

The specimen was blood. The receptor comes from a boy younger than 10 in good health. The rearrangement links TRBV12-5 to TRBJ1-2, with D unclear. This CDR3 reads CASRRRNYGYTF. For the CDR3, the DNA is TGTGCTAGCCGTCGTCGTAACTACGGCTACACCTTC.